A single sample is the source of the 23 T cell receptor beta chains below, sequenced in a study of identical twins. A single record per CDR3 protein comes from TCRdb applying MiXCR to the 5' RACE reads. The sample has about 250,000 distinct CDR3 sequences; around 7.6% are singletons. This sample also belongs to another study, concerning yellow fever vaccine responses in identical twins.

Sequencing was done on a sample of CD8+ T cells sorted from blood. All receptors come from a young woman in good health.

The rearrangement links TRBV10-3 to TRBJ2-1; D gene unclear. The CDR3 runs 14 residues. CDR1 is ENHRY and CDR2 is SYGVKD in the germline V gene. V was trimmed by 0 bases and J by 6 bases, leaving 9 bases between them. The CDR3 loop reads CAISESLGFNEQFF. The CDR3 region has the DNA TGTGCCATCAGTGAGTCGTTGGGTTTCAATGAGCAGTTCTTC.

This clonotype was recorded many times. A read error is possible here, since a much larger clone lies one base away. The V and J genes are TRBV12-3 or TRBV12-4 and TRBJ2-1; D remains ambiguous. Trimming left V 3 bases short and J 8 bases short, with 8 bases between. CDR3 length: 12 amino acids. The CDR3 DNA follows: TGTGCCAGCAGTTTGGGTAGGCATGAGCAGTTCTTC. Residues: CASSLGRHEQFF.

This clonotype was found many times. The V call is TRBV7-6, the J call TRBJ2-3, with 7 bases aligning to TRBD2. Per the germline V gene, CDR1 is SGHVS and CDR2 is FNYEAQ. V lost 5 bases to trimming and J lost 0 bases; unmatched junction nucleotides: 20. The CDR3 is 20 amino acids. The DNA for the CDR3 is TGTGCCAGCAGCCCCACTTTAATATATCGGGACTACGATAGCACAGATACGCAGTATTTT. It is translated as CASSPTLIYRDYDSTDTQYF.

This clonotype occurred a few times. The chain carries TRBV6-1 and TRBJ1-1; no definite D call. Between the trimmed V and J ends, which lost 0 bases and 3 bases, there was a span of 8 bases. In germline, CDR1 is MNHNS, CDR2 SASEGT. The CDR3 contains 14 residues. CDR3 DNA: TGTGCCAGCAGTGAAGCGCTGGTGGACACTGAAGCTTTCTTT. Its protein product is CASSEALVDTEAFF.

This chain uses TRBV5-1 with TRBJ2-5, with D hard to call. Germline V gene data show CDR1 as SGHRS and CDR2 as YFSETQ. The V end lost 3 bases, the J end lost 0 bases, and 12 bases lay between the germline ends. This CDR3 has 15 amino acids. CDR3: CASSSLTSYQETQYF. For the CDR3, the DNA is TGCGCCAGCAGCTCCTTAACTTCGTACCAAGAGACCCAGTACTTC.

The chain couples TRBV2 to TRBJ2-1; the D is unclear. The CDR3 loop spans 12 amino acids. V lost 2 bases to trimming and J lost 7 bases, with 6 bases between them. Germline CDR1 SNHLY, CDR2 FYNNEI. The CDR3 sequence: CASSERQNEQFF. The CDR3 DNA reads TGTGCCAGCAGTGAAAGGCAGAATGAGCAGTTCTTC.

This clonotype came up many times. This rearrangement joins TRBV11-1 to TRBJ2-1; TRBD1 matches 10 bases. V trimming: 5 bases; J trimming: 3 bases; junction bases outside the gene matches: 19. The CDR3 is 20 residues long. Germline CDR1 SGHAT, CDR2 FQDESV (reference sequence). The CDR3 DNA reads TGTGCCAGCAGCCCCTTAGTGGGACAGGGGATCGGAGTCGGCTACAATGAGCAGTTCTTC. Encoded protein: CASSPLVGQGIGVGYNEQFF.

The table lists this clonotype with a few counts. This rearrangement joins TRBV9 to TRBJ2-7, with 7 bases lining up with TRBD1. The CDR3 extends over 15 amino acids. Trimming removed 3 bases from V and 2 bases from J; junction bases left unmatched: 8. The germline V gene has CDR1 SGDLS and CDR2 YYNGEE. The CDR3 sequence is CASSETGTATYEQYF. The CDR3 nucleotides read TGTGCCAGCAGCGAAACCGGGACAGCCACCTACGAGCAGTACTTC.

The chain is built from TRBV5-1 and TRBJ2-7; 11 nucleotides match TRBD2. This CDR3 is 15 amino acids long. The germline V gene encodes CDR1 SGHRS and CDR2 YFSETQ. Trimming removed 2 bases from V and 3 bases from J; junction bases left unmatched: 4. CDR3 protein: CASSFGTSGFYEQYV. DNA of the CDR3: TGCGCCAGCAGCTTCGGGACTAGCGGCTTCTACGAGCAGTACGTC.

This clonotype was recorded at least ten times. This chain links TRBV3-1 with TRBJ2-3; 8 nucleotides align to TRBD1. The junction had 4 bases not matched to a gene; V was cut back by 6 bases and J by 2 bases. The CDR3 is 14 amino acids. CDR1 is LGHDT and CDR2 is YNNKEL in the germline V gene (reference sequence). The CDR3 spells CASSLDRVTDTQYF. CDR3 bases: TGTGCCAGCAGTCTGGACAGGGTCACAGATACGCAGTATTTT.

The chain is built from TRBV20-1 and TRBJ2-1; no definite D call. The length of the CDR3 is 12 residues. V lost 3 bases and J lost 3, with 6 bases in between. Germline V CDR1 and CDR2: DFQATT, SNEGSKA (reference sequence). This CDR3 reads CSASPNYNEQFF. CDR3 coding DNA: TGCAGTGCTAGCCCCAACTACAATGAGCAGTTCTTC.

In DNA, the CDR3 is TGTGCCAGCAGGGGTCAGGGACCCGAGCAGTACGTC. Translated, it gives CASRGQGPEQYV. The chain employs TRBV6-1 and TRBJ2-7, with D perhaps assigned TRBD1 or TRBD2 (5 bases each). The germline V gene encodes CDR1 MNHNS and CDR2 SASEGT. The CDR3 loop spans 12 amino acids. V shed 6 bases and J shed 6 bases, with 12 bases lying between them.

At least ten counts were recorded for this clonotype. V and J are TRBV10-1 and TRBJ2-3, with TRBD2 matching 9 bases. This CDR3 spans 15 amino acids. V shed 2 bases, J shed 5 bases, and the junction held 5 bases outside the gene matches. In germline, CDR1 is WNHNN, CDR2 SYGVQD (reference sequence). The CDR3: CASSETAGGVDTQYF. Here the CDR3 DNA reads TGCGCCAGCAGTGAGACAGCGGGGGGAGTAGATACGCAGTATTTT.

The genes are TRBV3-1 and TRBJ2-7, with TRBD2 matching 12 bases. The germline CDR1 and CDR2 sequences are LGHDT and YNNKEL (reference sequence). CDR3 length: 17 residues. Trimming at V came to 3 bases and at J to 4 bases, leaving 10 bases not matched to a gene. CDR3 nucleotides: TGTGCCAGCAGCCAGGGACTAGCGGGCGGTCTGGGATACGAGCAGTACTTC. Residues: CASSQGLAGGLGYEQYF.

The chain links TRBV20-1 to TRBJ1-1; no reliable D call. There are 13 residues in the CDR3. Looked up from germline, CDR1 is DFQATT and CDR2 is SNEGSKA (reference sequence). V lost 0 bases and J lost 4, with 9 bases in between. As DNA, the CDR3 is TGCAGTGCTAGAGATGGGGAGGCCACTGAAGCTTTCTTT. Translated, it gives CSARDGEATEAFF.

This clonotype appeared many times. The chain uses TRBV5-1 and TRBJ1-5; 7 nucleotides align to TRBD1. The germline gives CDR1 SGHRS, CDR2 YFSETQ. The CDR3 runs to 15 residues. The V and J ends lost 3 bases and 0 bases, in that order; junction bases with no gene match: 3. CDR3 in DNA: TGCGCCAGCAGCTCCGGGACAGATAGCAATCAGCCCCAGCATTTT. Protein product: CASSSGTDSNQPQHF.

This clonotype was counted many times. This chain uses TRBV2 with TRBJ2-3; D is tentatively TRBD1 or TRBD2 (6 bases each). Germline V gene data show CDR1 as SNHLY and CDR2 as FYNNEI. Deletions cut 6 bases from V and 3 bases from J, with 19 bases between. The CDR3 runs 16 residues. CDR3 residues: CASSSRQEGRTDTQYF. In DNA, the CDR3 is TGTGCCAGCAGCTCACGACAGGAAGGGAGGACAGATACGCAGTATTTT.

This clonotype was observed a few times. The chain couples TRBV2 to TRBJ2-7; D is possibly TRBD1 or TRBD2 (5 bases each). Germline V gene sequence: CDR1 SNHLY, CDR2 FYNNEI. The length of the CDR3 is 16 residues. V was cut by 1 base and J by 2 bases, with 15 bases left in between. In DNA, the CDR3 is TGTGCCAGCAGTGAAGGGGGGATGTGGGACGCCTACGAGCAGTACGTC. As protein: CASSEGGMWDAYEQYV.

This clonotype was observed a few times. This chain connects TRBV27 to TRBJ1-1; 8 nucleotides match TRBD1. V lost 5 bases and J lost 6; bases outside the gene matches: 5. The CDR3 totals 13 residues. Germline V gene sequence: CDR1 MNHEY, CDR2 SMNVEV (reference sequence). The CDR3 bases are TGTGCCAGCAGTGTACAGGGGGGAGCTGAAGCTTTCTTT. Translated: CASSVQGGAEAFF.

This clonotype was seen only a few times. V gene TRBV20-1 combines with J gene TRBJ2-1; 12 nucleotides align to TRBD1. CDR3 length equals 16 residues. CDR1 and CDR2 (germline): DFQATT, SNEGSKA (reference sequence). Trimming at V came to 3 bases and at J to 6 bases, leaving 9 bases not matched to a gene. The CDR3 protein is CSASGTGGIPTNEQFF. The CDR3 bases are TGCAGTGCTAGTGGGACAGGGGGCATTCCTACCAATGAGCAGTTCTTC.

This chain uses TRBV28 with TRBJ2-3, with D perhaps given as TRBD1 or TRBD2 (5 bases each). This CDR3 spans 14 amino acids. Germline CDR1 reads MDHEN; CDR2 reads SYDVKM. Trimming pared 2 bases from V and 2 bases from J, leaving 8 bases between. The CDR3 bases are TGTGCCAGCAGTTTAAACGGGGCCACAGATACGCAGTATTTT. It translates to CASSLNGATDTQYF.

The V call is TRBV7-8, the J call TRBJ2-7; D possibly corresponds to TRBD2 (6 bases). The ends were cut back, 4 bases at V and 2 bases at J, with 15 bases in the middle. The CDR3 has 15 amino acids. Germline V gene sequence: CDR1 SGHVS, CDR2 FQNEAQ. The CDR3 spells CASSSPDGGPYEQYF. The CDR3 bases are TGTGCCAGCAGCTCCCCGGACGGGGGACCCTACGAGCAGTACTTC.

V usage is TRBV7-8 and J usage is TRBJ2-7; D gene ambiguous. The CDR3 contains 13 residues. Germline loops: CDR1 SGHVS, CDR2 FQNEAQ. The V and J ends lost 3 bases and 3 bases respectively, with 9 bases between them. CDR3 loop: CASSFRFYYEQYV. CDR3 DNA: TGTGCCAGCAGCTTCCGGTTCTACTACGAGCAGTACGTC.